This entry lists 2 T cell receptor beta chains sequenced from one sample in a study of beta chain features in type 1 diabetes (dated 2018 in TCRdb). The full study reports these points: In all four CD4+ subsets, TCRB CDR3 length was moderately but significantly shorter in type 1 diabetes patients.

Library preparation was by the immunoSEQ multiplex PCR assay. The High Capacity cDNA Reverse Transcription Kit was used to reverse transcribe all of the isolated RNA, meaning that expressed TCRB transcripts were what got sequenced. As stored in TCRdb, this immuneACCESS dataset retains in-frame rearrangements with V and J assigned. A fraction of the clones does not appear; measured against another copy, unresolved V genes explain less than half of the discrepancy, and the remainder lacks a known reason. The sample table contains roughly 340,000 clones; only one count was recorded for about 13% of them. The top ten constitute roughly 0.016% of the sample. These receptors lack a known antigen. The sample taken for sequencing was naive CD4+ T cells from blood. The meaning of the sample's cell subset or site label: true naive CD4+ T cells. Receptors were obtained from a woman younger than 35 with type 1 diabetes.

The rearrangement uses TRBV2 and TRBJ2-1; 12 bases fit TRBD2. This CDR3 is 16 amino acids long. Germline V gene lookup returns CDR1 SNHLY and CDR2 FYNNEI. Trimming cost V 5 bases and J 7 bases; bases outside gene matches: 9. CDR3 DNA sequence: TGTGCCAGCAGTCCACGGACTAGCGGGACTTATAATGAGCAGTTCTTC. This sequence encodes CASSPRTSGTYNEQFF. The full variable domain, its missing parts supplied by reference TRBV2 and TRBJ2-1, is EPEVTQTPSHQVTQMGQEVILRCVPISNHLYFYWYRQILGQKVEFLVSFYNNEISEKSEIFDDQFSVERPDGSNFTLKIRSTKLEDSAMYFCASSPRTSGTYNEQFFGPGTRLTVL.

The CDR3 DNA reads as TGTGCCAGCAGTTCGGACAGCCTCTATGGCTACACCTTC. Protein: CASSSDSLYGYTF. V and J are TRBV5-4 and TRBJ1-2; D is possibly TRBD1 (6 bases). Germline V gene sequence: CDR1 SGHNT, CDR2 YYREEE (reference sequence). The CDR3 totals 13 residues. The V end was cut by 5 bases, the J end by 4 bases, with 12 bases between.